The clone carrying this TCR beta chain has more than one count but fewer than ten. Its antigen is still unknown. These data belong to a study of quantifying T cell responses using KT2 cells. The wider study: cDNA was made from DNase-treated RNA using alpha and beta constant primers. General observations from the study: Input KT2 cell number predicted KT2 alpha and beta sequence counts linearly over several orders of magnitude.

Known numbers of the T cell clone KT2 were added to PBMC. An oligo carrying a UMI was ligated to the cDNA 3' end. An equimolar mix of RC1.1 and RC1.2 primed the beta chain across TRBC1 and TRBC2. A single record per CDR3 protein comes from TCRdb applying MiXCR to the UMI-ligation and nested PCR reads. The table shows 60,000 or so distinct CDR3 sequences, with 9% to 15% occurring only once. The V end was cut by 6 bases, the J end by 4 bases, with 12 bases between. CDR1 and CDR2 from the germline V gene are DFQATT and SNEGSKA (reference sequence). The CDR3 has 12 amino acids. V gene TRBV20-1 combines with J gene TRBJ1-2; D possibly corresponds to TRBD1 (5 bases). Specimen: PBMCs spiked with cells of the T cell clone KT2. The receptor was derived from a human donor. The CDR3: CSAGRVGYGYTF. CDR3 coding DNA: TGCAGTGCAGGCAGGGTGGGCTATGGCTACACCTTC.